The 17 T cell receptor beta chains in this list originate from one sample, sequenced in a study of T cell repertoires in cytomegalovirus infection (dated by TCRdb to about 2019). TCRdb names Illumina HiSeq 1500 as the instrument used. The public sequencing data were trimmed at Q25 with fastp and processed into clonotypes with MiXCR by TCRdb, which kept only in-frame beta chains. Here each entry gathers all rows of one CDR3 protein and keeps the most common genes and DNA. In all, the sample holds roughly 630,000 distinct CDR3 sequences, and 24% of those were seen once. The top ten hold approximately 8.2% of the sample. Sequenced material: CD8+ T cells from PBMCs. Every receptor here comes from a human donor in good health (CMV status not recorded). Some clones in this sample may be carry-over from other donors' samples.

In its sample, this clonotype was seen many times. The CDR3 DNA reads TGTGCCAGCACCCTTGGCAGGTCCTACAATGAGCAGTTCTTC. Translated, it gives CASTLGRSYNEQFF. This chain connects TRBV5-6 to TRBJ2-1, with no clear D. V shed 6 bases and J shed 1 base, with 11 bases lying between them. Germline CDR1 reads SGHDT; CDR2 reads YYEEEE. The CDR3 runs to 14 residues.

This clonotype was found a few times. The chain employs TRBV24-1 and TRBJ2-5, with 11 bases fitting TRBD2. V was clipped by 9 bases and J by 3 bases; unmatched bases: 2. Germline assignment: CDR1 KGHDR and CDR2 SFDVKD. This CDR3 contains 13 residues. CDR3 residues: CATGSGGEETQYF. Written as DNA, the CDR3 is TGTGCCACCGGTAGCGGGGGGGAAGAGACCCAGTACTTC.

The rearrangement joins TRBV15 to TRBJ2-1; 9 bases align to TRBD1. The CDR3 is made up of 17 amino acids. J gave up 7 bases and V 3 bases, and 13 bases lay outside the gene matches. CDR1 and CDR2 (germline): LNHNV, YYDKDF (reference sequence). The CDR3 protein is CATSRDRGLLTFNEQFF. The CDR3 bases are TGTGCCACCAGCAGGGACAGGGGCCTCCTCACTTTTAATGAGCAGTTCTTC.

The DNA for the CDR3 is TGTGCCAGCAACAGGGACAGACAAGAGACCCAGTACTTC. Protein sequence: CASNRDRQETQYF. J is TRBJ2-5 and V is TRBV7-9; TRBD1 matches at 7 bases. CDR1 is SEHNR, CDR2 FQNEAQ, per germline (reference sequence). The CDR3 spans 13 residues. V dropped 7 bases and J dropped 2; count of bases not matched to a gene: 4.

The rearrangement uses TRBV19 and TRBJ2-1, with 9 bases fitting TRBD1. This CDR3 comprises 15 residues. V shed 5 bases, J shed 4 bases, and the junction held 6 bases outside the gene matches. Germline loops: CDR1 LNHDA, CDR2 SQIVND (reference sequence). The DNA of the CDR3 is TGTGCCAGTAGTCCCCGGGACAGGGAATACAATGAGCAGTTCTTC. Protein sequence: CASSPRDREYNEQFF.

The CDR3 DNA is TGTGCCAGCAGTGTAGGACTAGCGGGGGGGCCTTACAATGAGCAGTTCTTC. The encoded protein is CASSVGLAGGPYNEQFF. V usage is TRBV6-5 and J usage is TRBJ2-1, with 15 bases aligning to TRBD2. The V gene end was trimmed by 5 bases and the J gene end by 4 bases; junction bases not matched to a gene: 6. CDR1 and CDR2 (germline): MNHEY, SVGAGI. CDR3 length equals 17 residues.

The chain has TRBV12-3 or TRBV12-4 and TRBJ1-2; D call uncertain. CDR3 length: 13 amino acids. V was clipped by 3 bases and J by 5 bases, with 10 bases between them. The CDR3 coding sequence is TGTGCCAGCAGTTTTGGTCAGATGTATGGCTACACCTTC. Translation gives CASSFGQMYGYTF.

To note about this clonotype: A much larger clonotype is one base distant, so this may be a read error. The chain uses TRBV7-9 and TRBJ2-1, with TRBD1 matching over 9 bases. This CDR3 is 21 amino acids long. Germline CDR1 is SEHNR and CDR2 is FQNEAQ (reference sequence). In nucleotides, the CDR3 is TGTACCAGCAGCTTAACACACACCGGGACAGGGAAGGATGCACCCTACAATGAGCAGTTCTTC. Its translation: CTSSLTHTGTGKDAPYNEQFF.

DNA for the CDR3: TGTGCCAGCAGCTTAGAGGCGGGATTTCAGCCCCAGCATTTT. Amino acid sequence: CASSLEAGFQPQHF. The chain joins TRBV7-9 to TRBJ1-5; D gene uncertain. V dropped 1 base and J dropped 6 bases, with 10 bases sitting between them. Germline V gene lookup returns CDR1 SEHNR and CDR2 FQNEAQ (reference sequence). This CDR3 comprises 14 residues. Looking up the rest from reference TRBV7-9 and TRBJ1-5 gives the full variable domain: DTGVSQNPRHKITKRGQNVTFRCDPISEHNRLYWYRQTLGQGPEFLTYFQNEAQLEKSRLLSDRFSAERPKGSFSTLEIQRTEQGDSAMYLCASSLEAGFQPQHFGDGTRLSIL.

The table lists this clonotype with a few counts. The chain has TRBV13 and TRBJ2-1; no reliable D call. The germline gives CDR1 PRHDT, CDR2 FYEKMQ (reference sequence). Trimming stripped 4 bases from V and 0 bases from J, with 13 bases between. The CDR3 contains 16 residues. The CDR3 protein is CASSSPSLSSYNEQFF. In nucleotides, the CDR3 is TGTGCCAGCAGCTCCCCGAGTCTGAGCTCCTACAATGAGCAGTTCTTC.

This chain joins TRBV9 and TRBJ1-2; D perhaps matches TRBD1 (6 bases). CDR1 is SGDLS, CDR2 YYNGEE, per germline. V was pared by 5 bases and J by 4 bases, with 9 bases between. CDR3 size: 12 residues. CDR3 protein: CASRGGVYGYTF. The CDR3 region has the DNA TGTGCCAGCAGGGGGGGCGTCTATGGCTACACCTTC.

This clonotype was recorded a few times. This chain connects TRBV28 to TRBJ2-7; D is uncertain. Per germline, CDR1 MDHEN and CDR2 SYDVKM. The CDR3 covers 15 residues. The ends were cut back, 4 bases at V and 5 bases at J, with 18 bases in the middle. In nucleotides, the CDR3 is TGTGCCAGCAGTTCCACCCGTGGACCCAGCCACGAGCAGTACGTC. This gives the protein CASSSTRGPSHEQYV.

This clonotype was seen at least ten times. The CDR3 DNA reads TGTGCCAGCAGAATCGGGGAGACCCAGTACTTC. Residues: CASRIGETQYF. The chain employs TRBV7-9 and TRBJ2-5; D not certain. CDR1 SEHNR and CDR2 FQNEAQ come from the germline V gene (reference sequence). This CDR3 is 11 amino acids long. V lost 6 bases and J 5 bases, leaving 7 bases between the germline ends.

This clonotype showed up many times. The rearrangement joins TRBV5-5 to TRBJ2-1; D possibly corresponds to TRBD2 (5 bases). V dropped 6 bases and J dropped 4 bases, with 17 bases sitting between them. The CDR3 spans 15 residues. Germline assignment: CDR1 SGHKS and CDR2 YYEKEE (reference sequence). In DNA form, the CDR3 reads TGTGCCAGCACCCCGCCCGGGGTCCCATACAATGAGCAGTTCTTC. It codes for CASTPPGVPYNEQFF.

This clonotype was observed many times. The V call is TRBV7-3, the J call TRBJ1-2; possible D gene TRBD1, 5 bases. Germline V CDR1 and CDR2: SGHTA, FQGTGA. V lost 5 bases and J 8 bases, leaving 18 bases between the germline ends. This CDR3 contains 14 residues. CDR3 in amino acids: CASSPARVEGGYTF. Written as DNA, the CDR3 is TGTGCCAGCAGCCCTGCCAGGGTGGAGGGAGGCTACACCTTC.

V usage is TRBV29-1 and J usage is TRBJ2-2; no firm D call. CDR1 and CDR2 (germline): SQVTM, ANQGSEA. The V end was cut by 7 bases, the J end by 5 bases, with 11 bases between. The CDR3 has 12 amino acids. The CDR3, as DNA: TGCAGCGGAAAAGATCGGACCGGGGAGCTGTTTTTT. It specifies CSGKDRTGELFF.

This clonotype was seen only a few times. The chain uses TRBV29-1 and TRBJ1-1; 8 bases line up with TRBD1. The germline gives CDR1 SQVTM, CDR2 ANQGSEA. V lost 6 bases, J lost 1 base, and 7 bases stayed unmatched. This CDR3 is 14 amino acids long. CDR3 loop: CSVWGQGANTEAFF. The CDR3 DNA reads TGCAGCGTCTGGGGGCAGGGGGCGAACACTGAAGCTTTCTTT.